This T cell receptor beta chain stems from a study of cytomegalovirus exposure and HLA in healthy donors. Use of 60 Vbeta and 13 Jbeta primers characterized the PCR. Original analysis: Later reanalysis found 70 million to 95 million unique TCR beta chains, about 11 million of them shared. Assay used: immunoSEQ multiplex PCR; TCRdb lists only in-frame clones, some missing. That table furnishes V, J and clone size, whereas the DNA furnished D and trimming. The sample lists more than 140,000 clones, about 80% occurring once. Concerning this clone itself: The antigen remains unidentified.

The V and J ends lost 2 bases and 5 bases, in that order; junction bases with no gene match: 8. This CDR3 region has 16 residues. CDR1 is MNHEY, CDR2 SVGAGI, per germline. Study-level findings and limits: Some V segments could not be told apart, so they were left out, TRBV6-2 and TRBV6-3 among them. Association with HLA alleles at 0.05 false discovery rate was found for 16,951 TCR beta sequences in a later analysis. The study found most TCR sequences rare, yet found some public TCRs in many donors.

The TCR was taken from a man aged 25 to 40 in good health and CMV-seropositive. V gene TRBV6-5 combines with J gene TRBJ2-1; TRBD2 aligns across 8 bases. What was sequenced was PBMCs. The CDR3 bases are TGTGCCAGCAGTTACCCTCCGGGAGGGTCAAACAATGAGCAGTTCTTC. Its translation is CASSYPPGGSNNEQFF.